The next 32 T cell receptor beta chains were all read from a single sample in a study of T cells in tuberculosis. TCRdb's copy holds only in-frame clones and misses some; the assay was immunoSEQ multiplex PCR. The table includes 47,000 or so clones, about 95% detected once. Time point indicated: new active TB diagnosis, blood taken before or within 7 days of starting treatment. The sequencing here drew on PBMCs, taken at tuberculosis diagnosis. These receptors all come from an adult with tuberculosis.

The chain combines TRBV7-8 with TRBJ2-3; 9 nucleotides line up with TRBD1. The CDR3 is 16 amino acids. Per the germline V gene, CDR1 is SGHVS and CDR2 is FQNEAQ. J was trimmed by 5 bases and V by 1 base; bases with no gene match: 7. The CDR3: CASSLDTGGAGDTQYF. The CDR3 bases are TGTGCCAGCAGCTTAGACACAGGGGGCGCGGGAGATACGCAGTATTTT.

This clone is a singleton in its sample. This chain links TRBV30 with TRBJ1-3; D not certain. Germline-derived CDR1 and CDR2 are GTSNPN and SVGIG (reference sequence). The length of the CDR3 is 11 residues. Trimming took off 0 bases at V and 6 bases at J, with 3 bases between the two ends. The CDR3 DNA reads as TGTGCCTGGAGTGTACAAAACACCATATATTTT. Translating gives CAWSVQNTIYF. Looking up the rest from reference TRBV30 and TRBJ1-3 gives the full variable domain: SQTIHQWPATLVQPVGSPLSLECTVEGTSNPNLYWYRQAAGRGLQLLFYSVGIGQISSEVPQNLSASRPQDRQFILSSKKLLLSDSGFYLCAWSVQNTIYFGEGSWLTVV.

The V and J genes are TRBV5-4 and TRBJ2-2; TRBD2 matches 16 bases. In germline, CDR1 is SGHNT, CDR2 YYREEE (reference sequence). The CDR3 contains 18 residues. The J segment lost 4 bases and the V segment lost 4 bases, leaving 7 bases of the junction unmatched. The CDR3 DNA sequence: TGTGCCAGCAGCCTGGGACTAGCGGGAGGGCCCGGCACCGGGGAGCTGTTTTTT. Translation gives CASSLGLAGGPGTGELFF.

J is TRBJ1-1 and V is TRBV20-1; D not resolved. Per germline, CDR1 DFQATT and CDR2 SNEGSKA (reference sequence). Deletions cut 5 bases from V and 4 bases from J, with 8 bases between. The CDR3 contains 11 residues. In nucleotides, the CDR3 is TGCAGTGCTCCTCGGGGCACTGAAGCTTTCTTT. It yields the protein CSAPRGTEAFF.

The chain has TRBV5-6 and TRBJ2-7, with 12 positions matching TRBD1. Germline assignment: CDR1 SGHDT and CDR2 YYEEEE. The V and J ends lost 4 bases and 3 bases, in that order; junction bases with no gene match: 8. The length of the CDR3 is 16 residues. CDR3 amino acids: CASSGTRDRGLYEQYF. CDR3 bases: TGTGCCAGCAGCGGAACGAGGGACAGGGGGCTCTACGAGCAGTACTTC.

This chain links TRBV6-1 with TRBJ1-2, with D possibly TRBD1 on 6 matching bases. From germline, CDR1 is MNHNS and CDR2 SASEGT. CDR3 size: 14 residues. Deletions cut 4 bases from V and 0 bases from J, with 9 bases between. CDR3 sequence (DNA): TGTGCCAGCAGTGGGACAGCAGCTAACTATGGCTACACCTTC. Translation gives CASSGTAANYGYTF.

This clone was detected only once. The chain uses TRBV14 and TRBJ2-7; possibly TRBD2 for D (6 bases). There are 16 residues in the CDR3. Per germline, CDR1 SGHDN and CDR2 FVKESK. Trimming took off 2 bases at V and 5 bases at J, with 19 bases between the two ends. The chain's CDR3 is CASSQLGRGGNNEQYF. In nucleotides, the CDR3 is TGTGCCAGCAGCCAATTGGGCCGGGGCGGGAACAACGAGCAGTACTTC.

CDR3 nucleotide sequence: TGTGCCAGCAGACCCGACACGAAGAACCCCTACAATGAGCAGTTCTTC. The encoded protein is CASRPDTKNPYNEQFF. This rearrangement joins TRBV28 to TRBJ2-1; D remains ambiguous. The ends were cut back, 6 bases at V and 2 bases at J, with 17 bases in the middle. This CDR3 has 16 amino acids. From germline, CDR1 is MDHEN and CDR2 SYDVKM.

The DNA of the CDR3 is TGTGCCTGGACTTCTCGTCTCCGTAATACGCAGTATTTT. This codes for CAWTSRLRNTQYF. This chain links TRBV30 with TRBJ2-3; no definite D call. The germline gives CDR1 GTSNPN, CDR2 SVGIG (reference sequence). There are 13 residues in the CDR3. Trimming stripped 4 bases from V and 7 bases from J, with 15 bases between.

The chain links TRBV7-6 to TRBJ2-1; the D is unclear. The CDR3 extends over 15 amino acids. Germline CDR1 reads SGHVS; CDR2 reads FNYEAQ. The V and J ends lost 7 bases and 1 base respectively, with 14 bases between them. The CDR3 DNA reads as TGTGCCAGCACCATCGAACAGCCATCCTACAATGAGCAGTTCTTC. Amino acids: CASTIEQPSYNEQFF.

This clone appeared once. Its ends do not fully match the called genes, so a read error is possible. This chain joins TRBV7-2 and TRBJ1-1; a possible D gene is TRBD1 (6 bases). Germline V lookup: CDR1 SGHTA, CDR2 FQGNSA. The CDR3 has 14 amino acids. The CDR3 region is CASSLLGANSEAFF. The DNA of the CDR3 is TGTGCCAGCAGCTTATTGGGGGCAAACAGTGAAGCTTTCTTT.

The chain links TRBV5-1 to TRBJ2-7; 8 bases map to TRBD2. The CDR3 length is 14 residues. In germline, CDR1 is SGHRS, CDR2 YFSETQ. V lost 2 bases to trimming and J lost 2 bases; unmatched junction nucleotides: 3. In DNA form, the CDR3 reads TGCGCCAGCAGCTTAACTAGCGGTACCTACGAGCAGTACTTC. Its translation: CASSLTSGTYEQYF. Full variable domain (missing parts from reference TRBV5-1 and TRBJ2-7): KAGVTQTPRYLIKTRGQQVTLSCSPISGHRSVSWYQQTPGQGLQFLFEYFSETQRNKGNFPGRFSGRQFSNSRSEMNVSTLELGDSALYLCASSLTSGTYEQYFGPGTRLTVT.

This chain connects TRBV9 to TRBJ2-5; 13 positions match TRBD2. The CDR3 totals 16 residues. Losses at the gene ends were 4 bases for V and 5 bases for J; bases not matched to a gene: 8. The germline CDR1 and CDR2 sequences are SGDLS and YYNGEE. CDR3 DNA sequence: TGTGCCAGCAGCCCAGGGACTAGCGGGATCCGGGAGACCCAGTACTTC. This sequence encodes CASSPGTSGIRETQYF.

This clone came up once. This rearrangement joins TRBV19 to TRBJ2-3; D unresolved. The V end lost 3 bases, the J end lost 2 bases, and 9 bases lay between the germline ends. The CDR3 has 14 residues. CDR1 is LNHDA, CDR2 SQIVND, per germline (reference sequence). This CDR3 is CASSISSPTDTQYF. The CDR3, as DNA: TGTGCCAGTAGTATCTCCTCTCCCACAGATACGCAGTATTTT.

The chain is built from TRBV6-1 and TRBJ2-7, with D hard to call. The CDR3 covers 11 residues. V was trimmed by 8 bases and J by 3 bases, leaving 8 bases between them. Germline assignment: CDR1 MNHNS and CDR2 SASEGT. DNA of the CDR3: TGTGCCAGCCTCCAGTTCTACGAGCAGTACTTC. Translation: CASLQFYEQYF.

Points on this clone: The junction does not match germline at one end; this may be a read error. The V call is TRBV7-7, the J call TRBJ2-7; D might be TRBD1 (6 bases). The CDR3 totals 17 residues. CDR1 is SSHAT and CDR2 is FNYEAQ in the germline V gene (reference sequence). CDR3 in DNA: TGTGCTAGCAGCTTAGAAGAGGGGGTGGGGCATCTTTTCGAGCAGTACTTC. Its protein product is CASSLEEGVGHLFEQYF. The complete variable domain, with remaining parts taken from reference TRBV7-7 and TRBJ2-7, reads GAGVSQSPRYKVTKRGQDVTLRCDPISSHATLYWYQQALGQGPEFLTYFNYEAQPDKSGLPSDRFSAERPEGSISTLTIQRTEQRDSAMYRCASSLEEGVGHLFEQYFGPGTRLTVT.

V usage is TRBV10-3 and J usage is TRBJ2-7; 9 bases fit TRBD2. V gave up 3 bases and J gave up 6 bases; unmatched junction bases: 15. The CDR3 length is 17 residues. Germline V CDR1 and CDR2: ENHRY, SYGVKD. CDR3 in DNA: TGTGCCATCAGTGACGGGGGTAGCGGGAGTTCTCTGGGCGAGCAGTACTTC. Encoded protein: CAISDGGSGSSLGEQYF.

V gene TRBV20-1 combines with J gene TRBJ1-1, with a weak D call TRBD1 (6 bases). Germline-derived CDR1 and CDR2 are DFQATT and SNEGSKA (reference sequence). The CDR3 is made up of 11 amino acids. The CDR3 spells CSYIDRTEAFF. CDR3 sequence (DNA): TGCAGCTATATCGACAGGACTGAAGCTTTCTTT.

The chain couples TRBV2 to TRBJ2-2; maybe TRBD1 (5 bases). The ends were cut back, 6 bases at V and 6 bases at J, with 14 bases in the middle. There are 14 residues in the CDR3. CDR1 SNHLY and CDR2 FYNNEI come from the germline V gene. In DNA form, the CDR3 reads TGTGCCAGCAGAATTCAGGGTGAGGCCGGGGAGCTGTTTTTT. Its protein is CASRIQGEAGELFF.

The chain carries TRBV29-1 and TRBJ2-7; D not resolved. This CDR3 spans 13 amino acids. Germline loops: CDR1 SQVTM, CDR2 ANQGSEA. V was clipped by 7 bases and J by 0 bases, with 13 bases between them. The chain's CDR3 is CSAAASSSYEQYF. Written as DNA, the CDR3 is TGCAGCGCCGCAGCGTCCAGCTCCTACGAGCAGTACTTC.

The chain carries TRBV7-2 and TRBJ2-1; 8 nucleotides agree with TRBD2. The CDR3 covers 16 residues. Germline loops: CDR1 SGHTA, CDR2 FQGNSA. After removal of 5 bases from V and 2 bases from J, the junction contained 8 bases not matched to a gene. This CDR3 reads CASSPSGGLAYNEQFF. In DNA, the CDR3 is TGTGCCAGCAGCCCCTCCGGGGGACTAGCCTACAATGAGCAGTTCTTC.

V gene TRBV28 combines with J gene TRBJ2-1, with TRBD1 matching 8 bases. The CDR3 runs 13 residues. Unmatched junction bases numbered 7, after V lost 6 bases and J lost 9 bases. In germline, CDR1 is MDHEN, CDR2 SYDVKM. The CDR3 nucleotides read TGTGCCAGCAGGGACAGGGCCCGCCGTGAGCAGTTCTTC. It translates to CASRDRARREQFF.

The chain is built from TRBV4-3 and TRBJ1-4, with 7 bases that match TRBD1. There are 14 residues in the CDR3. After removal of 4 bases from V and 8 bases from J, the junction contained 7 bases not matched to a gene. Germline loops: CDR1 LGHNA, CDR2 YSLEER. The CDR3 protein is CASSLNRGREKLFF. Here the CDR3 DNA reads TGCGCCAGCAGCCTGAACAGGGGAAGGGAAAAACTGTTTTTT.

V gene TRBV30 combines with J gene TRBJ2-3, with 8 bases lining up with TRBD1. The CDR3 totals 15 residues. After removal of 4 bases from V and 0 bases from J, the junction contained 6 bases not matched to a gene. Germline V lookup: CDR1 GTSNPN, CDR2 SVGIG (reference sequence). The CDR3 coding sequence is TGTGCCTGGACGGGACAGGCAACTAGCACAGATACGCAGTATTTT. This sequence encodes CAWTGQATSTDTQYF.

CDR3 loop: CASSLTSGGVPYEQYF. Here the CDR3 DNA reads TGTGCCAGCAGCTTAACCTCGGGGGGGGTTCCCTACGAGCAGTACTTC. The V and J genes are TRBV7-8 and TRBJ2-7; TRBD2 agrees at 8 bases. J gave up 2 bases and V 2 bases, and 8 bases lay outside the gene matches. This CDR3 spans 16 amino acids. Germline-derived CDR1 and CDR2 are SGHVS and FQNEAQ. The variable domain in full, with the rest retrieved from reference TRBV7-8 and TRBJ2-7, is GAGVSQSPRYKVAKRGQDVALRCDPISGHVSLFWYQQALGQGPEFLTYFQNEAQLDKSGLPSDRFFAERPEGSVSTLKIQRTQQEDSAVYLCASSLTSGGVPYEQYFGPGTRLTVT.

The rearrangement uses TRBV27 and TRBJ2-1, with 9 nucleotides matching TRBD2. J gave up 5 bases and V 6 bases, and 5 bases lay outside the gene matches. This CDR3 has 14 amino acids. Germline V gene sequence: CDR1 MNHEY, CDR2 SMNVEV (reference sequence). CDR3 nucleotides: TGTGCCAGCAGCAATAGCGGGAGCCACAATGAGCAGTTCTTC. Protein product: CASSNSGSHNEQFF.

The J gene is TRBJ2-5, the V gene TRBV5-4; TRBD2 matches 7 bases. The V and J ends lost 0 bases and 1 base, in that order; junction bases with no gene match: 3. The CDR3 covers 15 residues. Germline V gives CDR1 SGHNT, CDR2 YYREEE (reference sequence). In DNA, the CDR3 is TGTGCCAGCAGCTTGGCGCGGGGGTTCCAAGAGACCCAGTACTTC. It specifies CASSLARGFQETQYF.

The V gene is TRBV7-8, the J gene TRBJ2-3; 12 nucleotides line up with TRBD2. The ends lost 5 bases at V and 1 base at J; junction bases unmatched: 13. The CDR3 extends over 19 amino acids. In germline, CDR1 is SGHVS, CDR2 FQNEAQ. CDR3 sequence (DNA): TGTGCCAGCAGCAAAAGACTAGCGGGAGTAGGGTCTGGCACAGATACGCAGTATTTT. Amino acids: CASSKRLAGVGSGTDTQYF.

Remarks on this clone: This sample includes further DNA sequences coding for the same CDR3. The rearrangement uses TRBV19 and TRBJ1-5; 7 nucleotides agree with TRBD1. This CDR3 is 15 amino acids long. V dropped 5 bases and J dropped 4; count of bases not matched to a gene: 8. Germline lookup yields CDR1 LNHDA and CDR2 SQIVND (reference sequence). The chain's CDR3 is CASSGRQGGNQPQHF. The DNA of the CDR3 is TGTGCCAGTAGTGGTCGACAGGGAGGTAATCAGCCCCAGCATTTT.

This clone came up once. The rearrangement joins TRBV6-5 to TRBJ2-7; tentatively, D is TRBD2 (6 bases). The CDR3 has 15 residues. CDR1 is MNHEY, CDR2 SVGAGI, per germline. Trimming took off 2 bases at V and 4 bases at J, with 15 bases between the two ends. The CDR3: CASSYGGYSGYEQYF. CDR3 DNA sequence: TGTGCCAGCAGTTACGGAGGGTATTCGGGGTACGAGCAGTACTTC.

The gene calls are TRBV30 and TRBJ2-7; 12 positions match TRBD2. In germline, CDR1 is GTSNPN, CDR2 SVGIG (reference sequence). CDR3 length: 12 residues. V dropped 4 bases and J dropped 7; count of bases not matched to a gene: 2. CDR3 DNA sequence: TGTGCCTGGACTAGCGGGAGGGGTGAGCAGTACTTC. It is translated as CAWTSGRGEQYF.

V gene TRBV5-1 combines with J gene TRBJ1-1; D unclear. The CDR3 runs 12 residues. The germline V gene has CDR1 SGHRS and CDR2 YFSETQ. The V end was cut by 5 bases, the J end by 4 bases, with 9 bases between. DNA of the CDR3: TGCGCCAGCAGGGAGATCGGCACTGAAGCTTTCTTT. This translates into CASREIGTEAFF.